The 11 T cell receptor beta chains listed next were all sequenced from one sample in a study of T cell clones after liver transplantation. The repertoire was sequenced with immunoSEQ multiplex PCR; TCRdb's copy has only in-frame clones and lacks some. The sample consists of 80,000 or so clones, over 80% of them appearing once. The sample here was CD4+ T cells from blood, taken roughly 3.5 years after liver transplant. These receptors were taken from a human patient who received a liver transplant. Among the T cells, some may be from the graft donor.

The J gene is TRBJ2-2, the V gene TRBV19, with TRBD2 identical over 8 bases. V lost 4 bases to trimming and J lost 0 bases; unmatched junction nucleotides: 7. The germline V gene has CDR1 LNHDA and CDR2 SQIVND (reference sequence). CDR3 size: 17 residues. The CDR3 nucleotides read TGTGCCAGTAGTACGGTACCGGGGGGGGCGAACACCGGGGAGCTGTTTTTT. Translated, it gives CASSTVPGGANTGELFF.

This clone showed up just a few times. The gene calls are TRBV2 and TRBJ1-2; TRBD1 aligns across 10 bases. This CDR3 region has 14 residues. The germline V gene encodes CDR1 SNHLY and CDR2 FYNNEI. V shed 2 bases and J 8 bases; nucleotides not matched to a gene: 5. This CDR3 reads CASSERGQGKGYTF. CDR3 nucleotides: TGTGCCAGCAGTGAAAGGGGACAGGGGAAAGGCTACACCTTC. The variable domain in full, completed from reference TRBV2 and TRBJ1-2, reads EPEVTQTPSHQVTQMGQEVILRCVPISNHLYFYWYRQILGQKVEFLVSFYNNEISEKSEIFDDQFSVERPDGSNFTLKIRSTKLEDSAMYFCASSERGQGKGYTFGSGTRLTVV.

In this sample, this clone turned up once. V and J are TRBV7-8 and TRBJ1-1, with D uncertain. This CDR3 spans 13 amino acids. The V end lost 1 base, the J end lost 4 bases, and 7 bases lay between the germline ends. CDR1 and CDR2 from the germline V gene are SGHVS and FQNEAQ. The CDR3 spells CASSLGIVTEAFF. Here the CDR3 DNA reads TGTGCCAGCAGCTTAGGAATTGTCACTGAAGCTTTCTTT.

CDR3 loop: CASRQQGTNYGYTF. In DNA, the CDR3 is TGTGCCAGCAGGCAACAGGGCACTAACTATGGCTACACCTTC. The V gene is TRBV6-5, the J gene TRBJ1-2; D is possibly TRBD1 (6 bases). Looked up from germline, CDR1 is MNHEY and CDR2 is SVGAGI. V shed 6 bases and J shed 0 bases, with 11 bases lying between them. This CDR3 region has 14 residues.

The chain recombines TRBV7-2 with TRBJ2-2; TRBD1 matches 7 bases. The germline CDR1 and CDR2 sequences are SGHTA and FQGNSA. The CDR3 spans 15 residues. V trimming: 5 bases; J trimming: 5 bases; junction bases outside the gene matches: 8. The CDR3 DNA reads as TGTGCCAGCAGCAACGGGACAGTAAGAACCGGGGAGCTGTTTTTT. Translation: CASSNGTVRTGELFF.

V gene TRBV14 combines with J gene TRBJ1-1; 10 nucleotides agree with TRBD1. Trimming took 0 bases from V and 6 from J; bases not matched to a gene: 13. CDR3 length equals 18 residues. CDR1 is SGHDN, CDR2 FVKESK, per germline. CDR3 sequence reads: CASSQDFYTGTGVSEAFF. CDR3 nucleotide sequence: TGTGCCAGCAGCCAAGATTTTTATACCGGGACAGGGGTTTCTGAAGCTTTCTTT.

The rearrangement uses TRBV5-1 and TRBJ2-6; D may be TRBD1 (6 bases). Germline V CDR1 and CDR2: SGHRS, YFSETQ. The CDR3 loop spans 14 amino acids. The V and J ends lost 3 bases and 4 bases respectively, with 8 bases between them. CDR3 loop: CASSWDTGANVLTF. The CDR3 DNA reads as TGCGCCAGCAGCTGGGACACCGGGGCCAACGTCCTGACTTTC.

In this sample, this clone turned up once. This sequence joins TRBV5-1 and TRBJ1-2; D uncertain. The germline V and J ends were trimmed by 0 bases and 13 bases, with 16 bases remaining between them. The CDR3 runs to 13 residues. Germline-derived CDR1 and CDR2 are SGHRS and YFSETQ. The CDR3 sequence: CASSLGSLPPLTF. For the CDR3, the DNA is TGCGCCAGCAGCTTGGGGTCCTTACCCCCTCTCACCTTC.

V and J are TRBV6-5 and TRBJ1-5; perhaps TRBD1 as D (5 bases). This CDR3 comprises 14 residues. Per germline, CDR1 MNHEY and CDR2 SVGAGI. V lost 3 bases to trimming and J lost 3 bases, with 9 bases between them. CDR3 protein: CASSYFGTNQPQHF. CDR3 bases: TGTGCCAGCAGTTATTTCGGGACCAATCAGCCCCAGCATTTT.

Details on this clone: At one boundary the junction diverges from the germline segment, which might be a read error. V and J are TRBV7-3 and TRBJ1-2, with unresolved D. There are 18 residues in the CDR3. Germline V lookup: CDR1 SGHTA, CDR2 FQGTGA. CDR3 sequence: CASSLTSAGRPASYGYTF. Here the CDR3 DNA reads TGTGCCAGCAGCCTAACCAGTGCCGGCAGACCCGCCAGCTATGGCTACACCTTC.

This clone was counted only a few times. This chain joins TRBV18 and TRBJ1-2; no reliable D call. CDR1 is KGHSH and CDR2 is LQKENI in the germline V gene. Deletions cut 0 bases from V and 3 bases from J, with 11 bases between. The CDR3 is made up of 15 amino acids. DNA for the CDR3: TGTGCCAGCTCACCACCCGGGAGACCTGACTATGGCTACACCTTC. Its protein is CASSPPGRPDYGYTF.